Sequencing of this T cell receptor beta chain was carried out in a study of cytomegalovirus exposure and HLA in healthy donors. The protocol was immunoSEQ multiplex PCR, while the TCRdb copy is restricted to in-frame clones and leaves out a portion. Among approximately 200,000 clones, around 88% were seen once, and the ten largest hold just under 3%. Sequenced sample: PBMCs. The clonotype comes from a woman between 18 and 29 years old in good health and CMV-seronegative.

The CDR3 spells CASSLGLPGYEQYF. The DNA for the CDR3 is TGTGCCAGCAGCTTAGGCCTTCCCGGCTACGAGCAGTACTTC. The chain couples TRBV7-2 to TRBJ2-7; no definite D call. Germline values: CDR1 SGHTA, CDR2 FQGNSA. The CDR3 runs to 14 residues. The V gene lost 1 base and the J gene lost 3 bases, with 10 bases spanning the gap.